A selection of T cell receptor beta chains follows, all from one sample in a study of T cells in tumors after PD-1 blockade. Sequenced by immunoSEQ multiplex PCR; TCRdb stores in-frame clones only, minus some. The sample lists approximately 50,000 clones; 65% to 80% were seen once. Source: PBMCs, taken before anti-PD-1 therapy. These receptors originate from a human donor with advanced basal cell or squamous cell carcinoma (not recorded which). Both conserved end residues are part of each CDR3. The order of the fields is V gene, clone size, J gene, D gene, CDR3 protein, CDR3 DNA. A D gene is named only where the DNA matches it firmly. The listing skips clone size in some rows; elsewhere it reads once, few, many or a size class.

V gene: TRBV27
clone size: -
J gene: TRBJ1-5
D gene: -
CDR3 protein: CASSLWGGQGLTQPQHF
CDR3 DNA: TGTGCCAGCAGTTTATGGGGGGGTCAGGGCTTAACTCAGCCCCAGCATTTT

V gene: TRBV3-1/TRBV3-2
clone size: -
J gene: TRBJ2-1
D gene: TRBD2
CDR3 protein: CASSQSGRGNEQFF
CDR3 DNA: TGTGCCAGCAGCCAGAGCGGGAGAGGTAATGAGCAGTTCTTC

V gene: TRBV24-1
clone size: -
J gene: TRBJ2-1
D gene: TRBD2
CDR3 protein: CATSVSGGVYNEQFF
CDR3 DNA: TGTGCCACCAGTGTCAGCGGGGGGGTCTACAATGAGCAGTTCTTC

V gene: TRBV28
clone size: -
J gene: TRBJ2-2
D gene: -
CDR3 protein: CASSLTSTDGELFF
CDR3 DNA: TGTGCCAGCAGTCTAACTAGCACGGACGGGGAGCTGTTTTTT

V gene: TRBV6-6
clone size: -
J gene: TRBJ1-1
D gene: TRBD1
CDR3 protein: CASIPRQGSYTEAFF
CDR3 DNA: TGTGCCAGCATCCCCCGACAGGGGAGTTACACTGAAGCTTTCTTT

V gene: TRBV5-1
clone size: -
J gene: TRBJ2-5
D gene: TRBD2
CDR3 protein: CASNRWGGRGETQYF
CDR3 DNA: TGCGCCAGCAACCGCTGGGGCGGGAGGGGAGAGACCCAGTACTTC

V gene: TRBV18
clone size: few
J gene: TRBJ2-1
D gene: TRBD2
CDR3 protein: CASSPPLASGSNEQFF
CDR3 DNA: TGTGCCAGCTCACCACCTCTGGCTAGCGGATCCAATGAGCAGTTCTTC

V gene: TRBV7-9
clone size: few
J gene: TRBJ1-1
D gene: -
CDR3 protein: CASIQQGEGTEAFF
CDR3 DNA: TGTGCCAGCATCCAACAGGGAGAGGGGACTGAAGCTTTCTTT

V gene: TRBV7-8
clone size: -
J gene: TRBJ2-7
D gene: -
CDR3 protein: CASSLEALAYEQYF
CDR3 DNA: TGTGCCAGCAGCTTAGAAGCGTTGGCCTACGAGCAGTACTTC

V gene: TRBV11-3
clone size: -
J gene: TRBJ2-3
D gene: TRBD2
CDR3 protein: CASSLVWTSDDTQYF
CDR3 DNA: TGTGCCAGCAGCTTAGTATGGACTAGCGATGATACGCAGTATTTT

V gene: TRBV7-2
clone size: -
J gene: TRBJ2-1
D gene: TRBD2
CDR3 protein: CASSLSRTSLDNEQFF
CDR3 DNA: TGTGCCAGCAGCTTATCCCGGACTAGCCTTGACAATGAGCAGTTCTTC

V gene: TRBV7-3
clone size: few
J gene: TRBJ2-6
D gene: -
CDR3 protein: CASSLAGANVLTF
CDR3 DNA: TGTGCCAGCAGCTTAGCAGGGGCCAACGTCCTGACTTTC

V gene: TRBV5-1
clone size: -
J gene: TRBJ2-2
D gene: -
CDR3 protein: CASSLVGTPNTGELFF
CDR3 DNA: TGCGCCAGCAGCTTGGTTGGGACTCCGAACACCGGGGAGCTGTTTTTT

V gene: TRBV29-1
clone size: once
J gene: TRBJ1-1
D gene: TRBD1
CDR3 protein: CSVAAGGAEAFF
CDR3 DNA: TGCAGCGTGGCAGCAGGGGGGGCTGAAGCTTTCTTT

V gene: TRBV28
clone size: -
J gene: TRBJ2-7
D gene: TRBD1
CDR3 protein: CATAGQGAAYEQYF
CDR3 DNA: TGTGCCACCGCCGGACAGGGGGCAGCCTACGAGCAGTACTTC

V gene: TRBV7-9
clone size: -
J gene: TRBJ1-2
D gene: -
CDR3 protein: CASSSPIMEDSKLGYTF
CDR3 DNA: TGTGCCAGCAGCTCACCAATAATGGAGGACAGTAAGTTAGGCTACACCTTC

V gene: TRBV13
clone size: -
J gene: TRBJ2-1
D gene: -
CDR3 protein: CASSSGLGHNEQFF
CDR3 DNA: TGTGCCAGCAGCTCGGGTCTAGGGCACAATGAGCAGTTCTTC

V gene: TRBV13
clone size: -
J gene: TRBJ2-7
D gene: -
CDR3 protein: CASKIGGMSYEQYF
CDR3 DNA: TGTGCCAGCAAAATCGGCGGGATGAGCTACGAGCAGTACTTC

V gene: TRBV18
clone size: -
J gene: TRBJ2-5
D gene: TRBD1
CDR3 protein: CASSPGTATAETQYF
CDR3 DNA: TGTGCCAGCTCACCAGGGACAGCGACGGCGGAGACCCAGTACTTC

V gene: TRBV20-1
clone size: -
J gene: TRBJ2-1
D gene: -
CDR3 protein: CSASKDGRRYNEQFF
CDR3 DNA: TGCAGTGCCAGTAAAGACGGGAGACGATACAATGAGCAGTTCTTC

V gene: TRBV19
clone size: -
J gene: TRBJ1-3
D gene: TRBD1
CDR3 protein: CATRQGARSSGNTIYF
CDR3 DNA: TGTGCCACCAGACAGGGGGCAAGAAGCTCTGGAAACACCATATATTTT